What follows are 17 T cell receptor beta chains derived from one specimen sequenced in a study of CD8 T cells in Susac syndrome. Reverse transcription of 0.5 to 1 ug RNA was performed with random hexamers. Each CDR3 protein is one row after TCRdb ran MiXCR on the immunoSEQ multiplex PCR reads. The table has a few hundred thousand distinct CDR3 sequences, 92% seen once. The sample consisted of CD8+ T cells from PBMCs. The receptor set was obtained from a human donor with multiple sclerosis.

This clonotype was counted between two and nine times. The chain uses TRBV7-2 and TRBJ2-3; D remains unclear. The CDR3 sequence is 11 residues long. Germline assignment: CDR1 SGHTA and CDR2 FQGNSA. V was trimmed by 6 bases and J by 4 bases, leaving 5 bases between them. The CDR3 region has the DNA TGTGCCAGCAGTTTTTCAGATACGCAGTATTTT. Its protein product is CASSFSDTQYF. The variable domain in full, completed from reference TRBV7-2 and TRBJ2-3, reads GAGVSQSPSNKVTEKGKDVELRCDPISGHTALYWYRQSLGQGLEFLIYFQGNSAPDKSGLPSDRFSAERTGGSVSTLTIQRTQQEDSAVYLCASSFSDTQYFGPGTRLTVL.

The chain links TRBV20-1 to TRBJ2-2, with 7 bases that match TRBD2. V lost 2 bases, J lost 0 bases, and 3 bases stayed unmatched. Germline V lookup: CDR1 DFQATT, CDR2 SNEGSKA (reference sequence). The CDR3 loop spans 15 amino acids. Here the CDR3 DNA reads TGCAGTGCTAGACCCCGGGGGGCGAACACCGGGGAGCTGTTTTTT. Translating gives CSARPRGANTGELFF.

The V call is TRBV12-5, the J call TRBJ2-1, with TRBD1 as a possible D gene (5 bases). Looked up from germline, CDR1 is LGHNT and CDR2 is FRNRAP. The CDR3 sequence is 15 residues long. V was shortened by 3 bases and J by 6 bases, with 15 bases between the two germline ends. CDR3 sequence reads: CASGLPIQGSNEQFF. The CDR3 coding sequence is TGTGCTAGTGGTTTACCCATCCAGGGTTCCAATGAGCAGTTCTTC.

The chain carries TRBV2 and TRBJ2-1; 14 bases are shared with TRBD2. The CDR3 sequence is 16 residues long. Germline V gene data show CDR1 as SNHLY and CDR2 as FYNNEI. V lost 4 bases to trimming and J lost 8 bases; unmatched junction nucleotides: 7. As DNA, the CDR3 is TGTGCCAGCAGTGCCCGACTAGCGGGGGGGCGCGATGAGCAGTTCTTC. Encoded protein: CASSARLAGGRDEQFF.

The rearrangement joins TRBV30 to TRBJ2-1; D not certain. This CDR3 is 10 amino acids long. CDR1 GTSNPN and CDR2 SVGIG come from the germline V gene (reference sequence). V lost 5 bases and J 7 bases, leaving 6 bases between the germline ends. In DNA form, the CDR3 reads TGTGCCTGGGGCATTAATGAGCAGTTCTTC. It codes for CAWGINEQFF.

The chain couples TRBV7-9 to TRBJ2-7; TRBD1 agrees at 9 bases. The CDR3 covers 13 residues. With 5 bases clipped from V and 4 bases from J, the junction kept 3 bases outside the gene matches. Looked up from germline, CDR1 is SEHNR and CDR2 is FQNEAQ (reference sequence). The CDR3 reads CASSRQGEYEQYF. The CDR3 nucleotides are TGTGCCAGCAGCCGACAGGGGGAGTACGAGCAGTACTTC.

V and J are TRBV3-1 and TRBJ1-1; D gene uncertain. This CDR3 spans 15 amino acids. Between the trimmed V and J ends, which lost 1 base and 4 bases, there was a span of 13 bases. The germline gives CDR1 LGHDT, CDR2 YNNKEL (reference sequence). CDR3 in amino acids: CASSQGVTGGTEAFF. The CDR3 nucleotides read TGTGCCAGCAGCCAAGGGGTCACCGGAGGCACTGAAGCTTTCTTT. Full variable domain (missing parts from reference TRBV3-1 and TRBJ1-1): DTAVSQTPKYLVTQMGNDKSIKCEQNLGHDTMYWYKQDSKKFLKIMFSYNNKELIINETVPNRFSPKSPDKAHLNLHINSLELGDSAVYFCASSQGVTGGTEAFFGQGTRLTVV.

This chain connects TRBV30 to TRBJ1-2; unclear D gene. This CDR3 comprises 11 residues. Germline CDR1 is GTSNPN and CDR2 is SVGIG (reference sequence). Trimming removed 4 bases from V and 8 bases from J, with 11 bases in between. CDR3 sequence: CAWIVGMGYTF. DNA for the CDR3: TGTGCCTGGATAGTAGGGATGGGCTACACCTTC. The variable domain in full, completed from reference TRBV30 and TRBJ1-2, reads SQTIHQWPATLVQPVGSPLSLECTVEGTSNPNLYWYRQAAGRGLQLLFYSVGIGQISSEVPQNLSASRPQDRQFILSSKKLLLSDSGFYLCAWIVGMGYTFGSGTRLTVV.

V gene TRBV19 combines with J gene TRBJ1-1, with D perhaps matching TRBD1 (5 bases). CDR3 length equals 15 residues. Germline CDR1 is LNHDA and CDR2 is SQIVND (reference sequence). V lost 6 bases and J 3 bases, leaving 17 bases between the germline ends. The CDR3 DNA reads TGTGCCAGTAGAAGCTCCGGGACCGAGTACACTGAAGCTTTCTTT. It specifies CASRSSGTEYTEAFF.

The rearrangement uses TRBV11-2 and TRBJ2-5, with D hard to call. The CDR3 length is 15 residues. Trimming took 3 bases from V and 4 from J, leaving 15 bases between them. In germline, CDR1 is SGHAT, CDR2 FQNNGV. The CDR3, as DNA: TGTGCCAGCAGCTTGTTCCGGAGCTCCGGAGAGACCCAGTACTTC. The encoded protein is CASSLFRSSGETQYF.

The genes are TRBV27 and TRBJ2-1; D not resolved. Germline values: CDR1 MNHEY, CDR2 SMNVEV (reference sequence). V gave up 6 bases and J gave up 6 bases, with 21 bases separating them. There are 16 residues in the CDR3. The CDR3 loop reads CASRTSLSLTVNEQFF. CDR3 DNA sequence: TGTGCCAGCAGGACATCCCTTAGCCTTACCGTCAATGAGCAGTTCTTC.

The CDR3 nucleotides are TGTGCCACCAGCAGTCATACCGGAACAGGGATCGGGGTTACCGGGGAGCTGTTTTTT. Its translation: CATSSHTGTGIGVTGELFF. The chain couples TRBV15 to TRBJ2-2, with D perhaps matching TRBD1 (6 bases). The V and J ends lost 3 bases and 5 bases respectively, with 25 bases between them. From germline, CDR1 is LNHNV and CDR2 YYDKDF (reference sequence). CDR3 length: 19 amino acids.

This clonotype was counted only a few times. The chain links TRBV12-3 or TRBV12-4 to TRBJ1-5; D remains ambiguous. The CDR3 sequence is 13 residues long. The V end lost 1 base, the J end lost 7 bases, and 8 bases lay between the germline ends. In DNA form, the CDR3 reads TGTGCCAGCAGTTTAGGTTCGGGCCAGCCCCAGCATTTT. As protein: CASSLGSGQPQHF.

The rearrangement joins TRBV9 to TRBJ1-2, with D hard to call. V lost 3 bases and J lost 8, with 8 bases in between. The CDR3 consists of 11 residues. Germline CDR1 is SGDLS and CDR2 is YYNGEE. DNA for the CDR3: TGTGCCAGCAGCGGCCTTGGGGGCTACACCTTC. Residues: CASSGLGGYTF. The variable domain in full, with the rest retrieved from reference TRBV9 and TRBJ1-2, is DSGVTQTPKHLITATGQRVTLRCSPRSGDLSVYWYQQSLDQGLQFLIQYYNGEERAKGNILERFSAQQFPDLHSELNLSSLELGDSALYFCASSGLGGYTFGSGTRLTVV.

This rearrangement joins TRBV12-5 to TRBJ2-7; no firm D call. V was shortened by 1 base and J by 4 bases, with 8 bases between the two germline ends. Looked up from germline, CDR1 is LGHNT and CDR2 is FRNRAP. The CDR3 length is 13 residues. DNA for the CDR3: TGTGCTAGTGGTTTGGACCCTGAGTACGAGCAGTACTTC. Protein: CASGLDPEYEQYF. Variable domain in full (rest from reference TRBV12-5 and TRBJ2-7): DARVTQTPRHKVTEMGQEVTMRCQPILGHNTVFWYRQTMMQGLELLAYFRNRAPLDDSGMPKDRFSAEMPDATLATLKIQPSEPRDSAVYFCASGLDPEYEQYFGPGTRLTVT.

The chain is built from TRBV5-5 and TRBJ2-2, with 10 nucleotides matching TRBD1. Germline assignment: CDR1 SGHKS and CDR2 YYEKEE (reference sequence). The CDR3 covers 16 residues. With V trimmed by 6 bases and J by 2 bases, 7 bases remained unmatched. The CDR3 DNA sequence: TGTGCCAGCACCCTGGGACAGGGGCTAAACACCGGGGAGCTGTTTTTT. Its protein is CASTLGQGLNTGELFF.

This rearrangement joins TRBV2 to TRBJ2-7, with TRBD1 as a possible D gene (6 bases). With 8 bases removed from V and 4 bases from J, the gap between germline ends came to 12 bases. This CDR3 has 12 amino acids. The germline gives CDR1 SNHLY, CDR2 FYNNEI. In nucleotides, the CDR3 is TGTGCCAGCGGACAGCCCCAATACGAGCAGTACTTC. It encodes CASGQPQYEQYF.